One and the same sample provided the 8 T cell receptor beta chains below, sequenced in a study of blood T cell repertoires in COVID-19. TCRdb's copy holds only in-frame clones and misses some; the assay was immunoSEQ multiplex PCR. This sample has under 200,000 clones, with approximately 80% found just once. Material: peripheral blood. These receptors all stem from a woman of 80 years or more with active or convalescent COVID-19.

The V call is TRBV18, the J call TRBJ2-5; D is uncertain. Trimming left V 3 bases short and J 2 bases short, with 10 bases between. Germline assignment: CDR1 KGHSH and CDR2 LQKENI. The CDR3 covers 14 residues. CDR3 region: CASSPGVPQETQYF. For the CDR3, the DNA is TGTGCCAGCTCACCTGGAGTTCCACAAGAGACCCAGTACTTC. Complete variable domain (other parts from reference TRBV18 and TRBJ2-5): NAGVMQNPRHLVRRRGQEARLRCSPMKGHSHVYWYRQLPEEGLKFMVYLQKENIIDESGMPKERFSAEFPKEGPSILRIQQVVRGDSAAYFCASSPGVPQETQYFGPGTRLLVL.

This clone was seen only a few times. As DNA, the CDR3 is TGTGCTAGTGGTTTCTCTCGCGAGCAGTACTTC. It is translated as CASGFSREQYF. The chain has TRBV12-5 and TRBJ2-7, with D hard to call. V was cut by 3 bases and J by 6 bases, with 6 bases left in between. CDR3 length: 11 residues. Germline values: CDR1 LGHNT, CDR2 FRNRAP.

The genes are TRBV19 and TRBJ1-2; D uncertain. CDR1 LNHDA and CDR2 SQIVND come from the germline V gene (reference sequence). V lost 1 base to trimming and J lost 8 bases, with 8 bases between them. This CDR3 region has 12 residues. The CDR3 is CASSIGPGGYTF. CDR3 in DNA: TGTGCCAGTAGTATAGGCCCCGGGGGCTACACCTTC.

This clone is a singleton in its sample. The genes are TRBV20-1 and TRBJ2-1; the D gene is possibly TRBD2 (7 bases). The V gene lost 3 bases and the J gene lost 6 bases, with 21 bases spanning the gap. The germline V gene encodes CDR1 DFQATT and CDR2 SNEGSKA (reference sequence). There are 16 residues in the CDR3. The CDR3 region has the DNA TGCAGTGCTAGTGAAGAGGGGGGGTATACGGGCAATGAGCAGTTCTTC. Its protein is CSASEEGGYTGNEQFF.

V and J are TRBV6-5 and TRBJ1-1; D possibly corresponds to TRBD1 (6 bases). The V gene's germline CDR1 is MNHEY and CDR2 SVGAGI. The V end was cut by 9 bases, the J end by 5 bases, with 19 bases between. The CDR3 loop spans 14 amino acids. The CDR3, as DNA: TGTGCCAGTAAGGGCAGGGAAGGGGGAACTGAAGCTTTCTTT. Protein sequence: CASKGREGGTEAFF.

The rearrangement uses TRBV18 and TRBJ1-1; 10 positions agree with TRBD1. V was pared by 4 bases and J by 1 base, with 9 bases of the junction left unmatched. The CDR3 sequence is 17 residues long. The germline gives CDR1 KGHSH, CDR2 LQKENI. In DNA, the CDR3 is TGTGCCAGCTCACGGGGACAGGGGTCATCCTCGAACACTGAAGCTTTCTTT. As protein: CASSRGQGSSSNTEAFF.

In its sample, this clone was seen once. The CDR3 sequence: CASSPTGNNQPQHF. CDR3 nucleotides: TGTGCCAGCAGCCCGACAGGGAACAATCAGCCCCAGCATTTT. The V gene is TRBV14, the J gene TRBJ1-5, with TRBD1 identical over 7 bases. The CDR3 covers 14 residues. Per the germline V gene, CDR1 is SGHDN and CDR2 is FVKESK. V trimming: 4 bases; J trimming: 3 bases; junction bases outside the gene matches: 3.

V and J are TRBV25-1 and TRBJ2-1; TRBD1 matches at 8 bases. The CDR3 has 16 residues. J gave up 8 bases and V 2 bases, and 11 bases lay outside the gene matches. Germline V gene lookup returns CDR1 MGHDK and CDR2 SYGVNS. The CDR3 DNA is TGTGCCAGCAGTGAAGGGACAGGATCGATGGGTGATGAGCAGTTCTTC. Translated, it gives CASSEGTGSMGDEQFF.